Listed here is a single T cell receptor beta chain. No antigen is known for it. No base quality values were provided; no much bigger clone lies one nucleotide off. The receptor library was made with the immunoSEQ multiplex PCR assay. Under the source paper's analysis protocol: A statistical classification framework was developed to diagnose cytomegalovirus status using the catalog of TCR beta chain sequences. Imported from immuneACCESS, the table was reduced by TCRdb to in-frame sequences with V and J called. These copies leave out some clones; in studies compared against another copy, an unresolved V gene accounts for under half, and the cause of the remainder is not known. The D gene and trimming were derived from the DNA, and the V and J assignments and clone size from that table. The sample table lists about 98,000 clones, about 90% of them with a count of one. Approximately 5.8% of the sample rests with the top ten.

Trimming at the junction amounts to 5 bases on V and 5 bases on J, and the germline ends lie 11 bases apart. The germline V gene supplies CDR1 MNHNS and CDR2 SASEGT. From its cysteine to its phenylalanine, the CDR3 spans 13 amino acids. CDR3 DNA is the only sequence kept; it has 39 bases, read in frame from the first base. Donors formed part of the validation cohort, which comprised 120 subjects and was distinct from the first cohort of 666 subjects. The sample belongs to a study of cytomegalovirus exposure and HLA in healthy donors (dated 2017 in TCRdb). Study-wide context: According to a later analysis, the roughly 120 validation repertoires were produced on the same platform as the approximately 600 repertoires of the first cohort. The study aimed to test whether cataloging public T cell receptors could reveal signatures of past pathogen exposure. A separate validation cohort of roughly 120 different subjects was used in addition to the approximately 700-subject first cohort. To predict cytomegalovirus infection status, the study brought together high-throughput TCR immunosequencing, statistical association of individual TCRs with disease status, and machine learning. Beyond this particular receptor, the publication reports: Across donors, most TCR sequences were observed very rarely, whereas some public TCRs were present in many individuals. Of the cluster scores, around 95% were above 0 in a later analysis, which found that TCRs clustered in the first cohort also tended to co-occur in the approximately 110 validation repertoires. The authors suggested that the approach could potentially be generalized to other disease states and immunological phenotypes. Cytomegalovirus status was reported to be diagnosed by the classifier with high specificity and sensitivity in both the original and validation cohorts. The study gave a list of roughly 150 TCR beta chains associated with cytomegalovirus. All 130 or so repertoires were used to score co-occurrence in the validation cohort in a later analysis, because that analysis had no HLA typing for the cohort. A few of the identified cytomegalovirus-associated TCR beta chains were confirmed in vitro to be specific for cytomegalovirus antigens.

The material sequenced was PBMCs. The chain couples TRBV6-1 to TRBJ2-3; the D gene is possibly TRBD2, with 6 bases matching. This TCR came from a man between 18 and 29 years old in good health and CMV-seropositive. DNA sequence: TGTGCCAGCAGTTCCGGGAGTAAAGATACGCAGTATTTT. The translation is CASSSGSKDTQYF.